Presented here are 30 T cell receptor beta chains from one specimen sequenced in a study of control samples from healthy donors and cancer patients. This table comes from immunoSEQ multiplex PCR, and its TCRdb copy is limited to in-frame clones, with some not included. The data contain approximately 150,000 clones, 75% to 90% of them singletons. Sequences were obtained from blood. The receptors derive from a young man in good health.

This chain links TRBV2 with TRBJ2-1, with 7 positions matching TRBD2. The length of the CDR3 is 14 residues. V shed 6 bases, J shed 4 bases, and the junction held 6 bases outside the gene matches. CDR1 and CDR2 (germline): SNHLY, FYNNEI. CDR3 sequence (DNA): TGTGCCAGCAGACTGGCTAGCGGATACAATGAGCAGTTCTTC. Its protein product is CASRLASGYNEQFF. Supplemented by reference TRBV2 and TRBJ2-1, the full variable domain reads EPEVTQTPSHQVTQMGQEVILRCVPISNHLYFYWYRQILGQKVEFLVSFYNNEISEKSEIFDDQFSVERPDGSNFTLKIRSTKLEDSAMYFCASRLASGYNEQFFGPGTRLTVL.

The chain couples TRBV27 to TRBJ2-1; TRBD2 matches 10 bases. The V gene's germline CDR1 is MNHEY and CDR2 SMNVEV (reference sequence). V trimming: 5 bases; J trimming: 6 bases; junction bases outside the gene matches: 13. The CDR3 totals 17 residues. For the CDR3, the DNA is TGTGCCAGCAGTCCCCATGTATCAAGCGGGAGGGGCAATGAGCAGTTCTTC. It translates to CASSPHVSSGRGNEQFF.

This chain uses TRBV24-1 with TRBJ2-1, with D perhaps matching TRBD1 (6 bases). Germline V CDR1 and CDR2: KGHDR, SFDVKD. Deletions cut 5 bases from V and 8 bases from J, with 15 bases between. The CDR3 has 14 amino acids. The CDR3 DNA reads as TGTGCCACCAGTGTGGACAGCCTTAGCTATGAGCAGTTCTTC. Translation: CATSVDSLSYEQFF.

This chain's CDR3 is CASSPSDGRSSGNTIYF. Here the CDR3 DNA reads TGTGCCAGCTCACCAAGTGACGGACGGTCCTCTGGAAACACCATATATTTT. The V call is TRBV18, the J call TRBJ1-3; no reliable D call. The germline gives CDR1 KGHSH, CDR2 LQKENI. The CDR3 is made up of 17 amino acids. Between the trimmed V and J ends, which lost 2 bases and 0 bases, there was a span of 14 bases.

This clone showed up just once. The V call is TRBV7-2, the J call TRBJ1-2; D unclear. V gave up 4 bases and J gave up 6 bases, with 9 bases separating them. Germline V CDR1 and CDR2: SGHTA, FQGNSA. There are 12 residues in the CDR3. The chain's CDR3 is CASSYTDDGYTF. The CDR3 DNA is TGTGCCAGCAGCTATACTGATGATGGCTACACCTTC.

The chain combines TRBV24-1 with TRBJ2-3, with TRBD2 matching 9 bases. CDR3 length: 17 amino acids. V was clipped by 4 bases and J by 1 base; unmatched bases: 8. Looked up from germline, CDR1 is KGHDR and CDR2 is SFDVKD. CDR3 residues: CATSDPGRTSGTDTQYF. The CDR3 nucleotides read TGTGCCACCAGTGACCCCGGGCGGACTAGCGGCACAGATACGCAGTATTTT.

J is TRBJ1-1 and V is TRBV7-2; 9 bases fit TRBD1. The CDR3 has 13 residues. Germline V lookup: CDR1 SGHTA, CDR2 FQGNSA. V shed 4 bases, J shed 4 bases, and the junction held 1 base outside the gene matches. CDR3 nucleotides: TGTGCCAGCAGCTCGGGACAGGGCACTGAAGCTTTCTTT. It yields the protein CASSSGQGTEAFF. Combining the CDR3 with reference TRBV7-2 and TRBJ1-1 gives the whole variable domain GAGVSQSPSNKVTEKGKDVELRCDPISGHTALYWYRQSLGQGLEFLIYFQGNSAPDKSGLPSDRFSAERTGGSVSTLTIQRTQQEDSAVYLCASSSGQGTEAFFGQGTRLTVV.

V is TRBV24-1 and J is TRBJ1-2; TRBD1 matches at 7 bases. Germline V gene data show CDR1 as KGHDR and CDR2 as SFDVKD. V lost 4 bases to trimming and J lost 2 bases; unmatched junction nucleotides: 3. The CDR3 loop spans 14 amino acids. The CDR3: CATSEPTGNYGYTF. In DNA form, the CDR3 reads TGTGCCACCAGTGAGCCGACAGGGAACTATGGCTACACCTTC.

The V and J genes are TRBV12-3 or TRBV12-4 and TRBJ2-3, with D possibly called TRBD1 or TRBD2 (5 bases each). V was shortened by 4 bases and J by 10 bases, with 15 bases between the two germline ends. The CDR3 is 13 amino acids. Here the CDR3 reads CASSSGRGTAQYF. The CDR3 DNA reads as TGTGCCAGCAGTTCCGGTCGAGGGACGGCGCAGTATTTT.

CDR3 sequence (DNA): TGTGCCAGCAGTGGGGAGGGGGCAGGTGAAAAACTGTTTTTT. Its translation: CASSGEGAGEKLFF. The J gene is TRBJ1-4, the V gene TRBV2; 7 bases fit TRBD1. The V and J ends lost 4 bases and 7 bases, in that order; junction bases with no gene match: 6. Looked up from germline, CDR1 is SNHLY and CDR2 is FYNNEI. This CDR3 is 14 amino acids long.

This rearrangement joins TRBV7-9 to TRBJ2-2; 11 positions match TRBD2. This CDR3 region has 15 residues. V was pared by 5 bases and J by 5 bases, with 4 bases of the junction left unmatched. Germline values: CDR1 SEHNR, CDR2 FQNEAQ (reference sequence). The CDR3 DNA follows: TGTGCCAGCAGCCTGACTAGCGGGAAAACCGGGGAGCTGTTTTTT. Its protein product is CASSLTSGKTGELFF.

This clone was seen only once. Compared with germline, one end of the junction differs, possibly owing to a read error. V is TRBV6-4 and J is TRBJ2-2; possibly TRBD1 or TRBD2 for D (6 bases each). Germline CDR1 reads MRHNA; CDR2 reads SNTAGT. There are 13 residues in the CDR3. CDR3 amino acids: CASSRRDTGELFF. Here the CDR3 DNA reads TGTGCCAGCAGTCGGAGGGACACGGGGGAGCTGTTTTTT.

The rearrangement joins TRBV7-3 to TRBJ2-7, with TRBD1 as a possible D gene (7 bases). CDR3 length: 14 residues. V was clipped by 5 bases and J by 4 bases, with 15 bases between them. Germline V gene sequence: CDR1 SGHTA, CDR2 FQGTGA. CDR3 region: CASSQFPGGYEQYF. The CDR3 region has the DNA TGTGCCAGCAGCCAATTCCCAGGGGGGTACGAGCAGTACTTC.

The genes are TRBV4-1 and TRBJ2-4, with TRBD1 matching over 9 bases. With V trimmed by 1 base and J by 8 bases, 6 bases remained unmatched. Germline V gene sequence: CDR1 MGHRA, CDR2 YSYEKL. This CDR3 region has 15 residues. CDR3 sequence (DNA): TGCGCCAGCAGCCAAGCTACAGGGGGCGGGGACATTCAGTACTTC. It is translated as CASSQATGGGDIQYF.

V usage is TRBV6-2 or TRBV6-3 and J usage is TRBJ1-5, with 10 bases fitting TRBD1. Germline CDR1 MNHEY, CDR2 SVGEGT. CDR3 length: 15 residues. The junction had 5 bases not matched to a gene; V was cut back by 4 bases and J by 5 bases. CDR3 nucleotide sequence: TGTGCCAGCAGTTTGACCGGGACAGGGGATCAGCCCCAGCATTTT. This translates into CASSLTGTGDQPQHF.

The chain uses TRBV9 and TRBJ2-2; TRBD2 matches at 8 bases. The V and J ends lost 3 bases and 4 bases, in that order; junction bases with no gene match: 5. The CDR3 sequence is 15 residues long. CDR1 is SGDLS, CDR2 YYNGEE, per germline. In nucleotides, the CDR3 is TGTGCCAGCAGCGGCCAAGCGGGAGTCACCGGGGAGCTGTTTTTT. Amino acid sequence: CASSGQAGVTGELFF. Based on the CDR3 plus reference TRBV9 and TRBJ2-2, the full variable domain is DSGVTQTPKHLITATGQRVTLRCSPRSGDLSVYWYQQSLDQGLQFLIQYYNGEERAKGNILERFSAQQFPDLHSELNLSSLELGDSALYFCASSGQAGVTGELFFGEGSRLTVL.

V is TRBV11-2 and J is TRBJ2-3; TRBD1 matches at 10 bases. There are 14 residues in the CDR3. Germline lookup yields CDR1 SGHAT and CDR2 FQNNGV. J was trimmed by 8 bases and V by 4 bases; bases with no gene match: 6. The CDR3 coding sequence is TGTGCCAGCAGCTACCGGGACAGGGGAGCTACGCAGTATTTT. Translation gives CASSYRDRGATQYF.

The chain is built from TRBV6-5 and TRBJ2-2; D unresolved. The CDR3 has 12 amino acids. CDR1 MNHEY and CDR2 SVGAGI come from the germline V gene. The V end lost 4 bases, the J end lost 5 bases, and 5 bases lay between the germline ends. The CDR3 loop reads CASSLPTGELFF. The CDR3 bases are TGTGCCAGCAGTTTACCTACCGGGGAGCTGTTTTTT.

This chain uses TRBV18 with TRBJ2-7; possibly TRBD1 for D (5 bases). CDR1 is KGHSH, CDR2 LQKENI, per germline. V shed 3 bases and J shed 5 bases, with 11 bases lying between them. This CDR3 contains 13 residues. The CDR3 DNA follows: TGTGCCAGCTCACCGGGCAGGGCCAACGAGCAGTACTTC. Its translation: CASSPGRANEQYF.

This clone appeared a single time. The V and J genes are TRBV28 and TRBJ2-7, with 11 bases matching TRBD2. V lost 5 bases to trimming and J lost 0 bases; unmatched junction nucleotides: 3. The length of the CDR3 is 15 residues. CDR1 and CDR2 (germline): MDHEN, SYDVKM. This CDR3 reads CASSIAGGSSYEQYF. CDR3 in DNA: TGTGCCAGCAGTATAGCGGGAGGGAGCTCCTACGAGCAGTACTTC.

The gene calls are TRBV19 and TRBJ2-2; D perhaps matches TRBD1 (6 bases). The CDR3 sequence is 16 residues long. Per the germline V gene, CDR1 is LNHDA and CDR2 is SQIVND (reference sequence). V was shortened by 3 bases and J by 3 bases, with 14 bases between the two germline ends. CDR3 residues: CASSMPPGQYTGELFF. DNA of the CDR3: TGTGCCAGTAGTATGCCCCCCGGACAGTACACCGGGGAGCTGTTTTTT.

V gene TRBV27 combines with J gene TRBJ1-1; D is possibly TRBD1 (5 bases). The V end lost 7 bases, the J end lost 5 bases, and 20 bases lay between the germline ends. This CDR3 is built from 15 residues. Germline loops: CDR1 MNHEY, CDR2 SMNVEV (reference sequence). In DNA, the CDR3 is TGTGCCAGCACCGACTCAGGGACCCTCCGGACTGAAGCTTTCTTT. Protein sequence: CASTDSGTLRTEAFF.

The rearrangement links TRBV30 to TRBJ1-5, with D uncertain. V dropped 5 bases and J dropped 4 bases, with 9 bases sitting between them. From germline, CDR1 is GTSNPN and CDR2 SVGIG (reference sequence). This CDR3 is 12 amino acids long. CDR3 protein: CAWGRINQPQHF. The CDR3 bases are TGTGCCTGGGGACGGATTAATCAGCCCCAGCATTTT.

The chain recombines TRBV6-6 with TRBJ2-1; D gene unclear. The CDR3 length is 14 residues. From germline, CDR1 is MNHNY and CDR2 SVGAGI (reference sequence). Trimming took 6 bases from V and 6 from J, leaving 15 bases between them. The CDR3 spells CASREIAVRNEQFF. In DNA form, the CDR3 reads TGTGCCAGCAGAGAGATTGCCGTGCGCAATGAGCAGTTCTTC.

The chain is built from TRBV11-2 and TRBJ2-7, with D hard to call. The CDR3 has 17 amino acids. The germline V gene has CDR1 SGHAT and CDR2 FQNNGV. V lost 2 bases, J lost 7 bases, and 24 bases lay in between. CDR3: CASSLRVQAISLIEQYF. For the CDR3, the DNA is TGTGCCAGCAGCTTACGGGTGCAGGCTATATCCCTAATAGAGCAGTACTTC.

The gene calls are TRBV12-3 or TRBV12-4 and TRBJ1-1; 7 nucleotides line up with TRBD1. Trimming at V came to 8 bases and at J to 10 bases, leaving 13 bases not matched to a gene. The CDR3 is 13 residues long. The CDR3 here is CASHSFRQGRAFF. As DNA, the CDR3 is TGTGCCAGCCACAGTTTCCGACAGGGACGAGCTTTCTTT.

The chain combines TRBV24-1 with TRBJ2-5; 12 bases match TRBD2. CDR1 and CDR2 (germline): KGHDR, SFDVKD. The trim removed 4 bases at V and 4 bases at J, leaving 6 bases unmatched. The CDR3 sequence is 16 residues long. The CDR3 region has the DNA TGTGCCACCAGTGAATCAGGACTAGCGGGGAGAGAGACCCAGTACTTC. This sequence encodes CATSESGLAGRETQYF.

The chain links TRBV27 to TRBJ1-5, with D possibly being TRBD1 (6 bases). The germline gives CDR1 MNHEY, CDR2 SMNVEV (reference sequence). CDR3 size: 16 residues. V was pared by 5 bases and J by 7 bases, with 21 bases between. CDR3 amino acids: CASSQRGEGGRQPQHF. CDR3 sequence (DNA): TGTGCCAGCAGTCAAAGGGGGGAGGGCGGGAGACAGCCCCAGCATTTT.

The CDR3 nucleotides are TGTGCCAGTAGTAACTCGGGTTATAGCAATCAGCCCCAGCATTTT. This codes for CASSNSGYSNQPQHF. This chain links TRBV19 with TRBJ1-5; D is ambiguous. The CDR3 has 15 amino acids. Germline CDR1 is LNHDA and CDR2 is SQIVND (reference sequence). V lost 4 bases and J 0 bases, leaving 10 bases between the germline ends.

This clone has just a few counts. The rearrangement uses TRBV12-1 and TRBJ1-1; TRBD1 reflects the table's D call only, with no check against the DNA. TRBV12-1 is an annotated pseudogene. The CDR3 extends over 17 amino acids. The CDR3 reads CASSFDRVNNRNTEAFF. DNA of the CDR3: TGTGCCAGCAGCTTCGACAGGGTGAATAATAGGAACACTGAAGCTTTCTTT.